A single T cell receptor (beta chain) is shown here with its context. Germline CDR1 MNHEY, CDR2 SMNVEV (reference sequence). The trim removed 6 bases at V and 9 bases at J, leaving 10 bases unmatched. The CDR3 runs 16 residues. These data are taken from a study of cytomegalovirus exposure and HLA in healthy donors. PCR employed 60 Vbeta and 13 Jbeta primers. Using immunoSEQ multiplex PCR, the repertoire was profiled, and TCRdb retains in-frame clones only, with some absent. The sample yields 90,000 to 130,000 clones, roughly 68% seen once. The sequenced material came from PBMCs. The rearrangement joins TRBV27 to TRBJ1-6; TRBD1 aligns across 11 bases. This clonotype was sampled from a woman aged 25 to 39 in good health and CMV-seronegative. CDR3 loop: CASRGISGTGGSPLHF. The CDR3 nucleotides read TGTGCCAGCAGGGGGATTAGTGGGACAGGGGGTTCACCCCTCCACTTT.